Reported below is one T cell receptor (beta chain). The CDR3 runs to 13 residues. Germline V lookup: CDR1 LNHDA, CDR2 SQIVND (reference sequence). V dropped 5 bases and J dropped 10; count of bases not matched to a gene: 7. These data belong to a study of control samples from healthy donors and cancer patients. Generated by immunoSEQ multiplex PCR, the TCRdb table keeps only in-frame clones and is missing some. The table shows approximately 93,000 clones, with about 89% occurring only once. Sequencing input: PBMCs. The clonotype comes from a woman between 45 and 65 years old with colorectal cancer. The chain couples TRBV19 to TRBJ2-5; 10 bases are a match to TRBD2. Here the CDR3 reads CASSSERGGVQYF. In DNA, the CDR3 is TGTGCCAGTAGTTCCGAGCGGGGGGGTGTCCAGTACTTC. The complete variable domain, with remaining parts taken from reference TRBV19 and TRBJ2-5, reads DGGITQSPKYLFRKEGQNVTLSCEQNLNHDAMYWYRQDPGQGLRLIYYSQIVNDFQKGDIAEGYSVSREKKESFPLTVTSAQKNPTAFYLCASSSERGGVQYFGPGTRLLVL.